The TCR beta chain under discussion was sequenced for a study of T cell responses to AZD1222 COVID-19 vaccine. Data came from immunoSEQ multiplex PCR; TCRdb stores just in-frame clones and leaves some out. The sample records 70,000 to 95,000 clones, about 88% being singletons. A remark on this clone: Its target is not known.

The CDR3 length is 12 residues. Whole-study findings and limits: Among spike-specific TCRs, nearly half reportedly target unmutated variant regions. Clonal diversity may have been underestimated, and the donors were mostly white British, with more females than males.

The origin of this receptor is an adult who received the AZD1222 COVID-19 vaccine. Sequencing used peripheral blood, obtained 28 days after the second AZD1222 dose. The V gene is TRBV21-1, the J gene TRBJ2-7. TRBV21-1 is termed a pseudogene. CDR3 amino acids: CATGLPWHEQYF. CDR3 nucleotides: TGTGCCACGGGGCTACCCTGGCACGAGCAGTACTTC.